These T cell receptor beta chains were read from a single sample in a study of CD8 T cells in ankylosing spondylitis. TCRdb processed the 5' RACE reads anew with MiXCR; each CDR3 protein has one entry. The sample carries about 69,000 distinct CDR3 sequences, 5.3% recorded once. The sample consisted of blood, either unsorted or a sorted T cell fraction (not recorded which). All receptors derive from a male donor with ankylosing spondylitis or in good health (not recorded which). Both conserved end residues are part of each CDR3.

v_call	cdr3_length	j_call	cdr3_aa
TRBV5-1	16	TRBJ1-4	CASSAIMTGDNEKLFF
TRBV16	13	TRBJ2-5	CASSQRSLETQYF
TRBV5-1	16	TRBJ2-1	CASSLVPGGTYNEQFF
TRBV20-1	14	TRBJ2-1	CSARPGGESNEQFF
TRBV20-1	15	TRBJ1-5	CSARPPTGGNQPQHF
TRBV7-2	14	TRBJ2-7	CASSLVAGGSEQYF
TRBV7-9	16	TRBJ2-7	CASSLGRGDPSYEQYF
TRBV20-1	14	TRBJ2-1	CSARGTGVYNEQFF
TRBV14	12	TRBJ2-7	CASSVDRVAQYF
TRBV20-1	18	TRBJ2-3	CSAPRSGRGQTSTDTQYF
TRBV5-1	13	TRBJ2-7	CASSLRQGGEQYF
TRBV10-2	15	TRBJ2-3	CASSPRQGVTDTQYF
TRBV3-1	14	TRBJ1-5	CASSLGQIAQPQHF
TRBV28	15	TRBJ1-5	CAVARADNSNQPQHF
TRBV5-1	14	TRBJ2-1	CASSGSGVDNEQFF
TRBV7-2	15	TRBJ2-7	CASSLGPRGQDEQYF
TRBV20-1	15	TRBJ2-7	CSASGGEGTSHEQYF
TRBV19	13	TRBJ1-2	CATRTGGSGGYTF
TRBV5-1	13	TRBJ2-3	CASSWDRTDTQYF
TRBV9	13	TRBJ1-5	CASSVDGNQPQHF
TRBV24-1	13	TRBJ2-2	CATSDGGQRELFF
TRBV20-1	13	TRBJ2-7	CSARGTGSIEQYF
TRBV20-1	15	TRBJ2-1	CSASSSGGADNEQFF
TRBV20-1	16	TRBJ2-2	CSARARLGTNTGELFF
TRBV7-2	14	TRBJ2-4	CASSKRDSKNIQYF
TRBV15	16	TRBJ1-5	CATSRAGGWGNQPQHF